These T cell receptor beta chains were read from a single sample in a study of shared clonotypes between healthy human individuals. Sequencing used immunoSEQ multiplex PCR; TCRdb keeps in-frame clones, though not all of them. The sample holds roughly 480,000 clones, less than 80% seen once. Sequencing input: PBMCs. The source of these receptors is a middle-aged woman in good health. Some clones in this sample may be carry-over from other donors' samples. CDR3s include the opening cysteine and the closing phenylalanine or tryptophan. Fields, in order: J gene, D gene, V gene, clone size, CDR3 DNA, CDR3 protein. The D gene is left open where the match is weak. Where a row states a size, it is once, few, many or the class of an expanded clone; other rows omit it.

j_call: TRBJ1-6; d_call: -; v_call: TRBV5-1; clone_size: -; cdr3_nt: TGCGCCAGCAGCTTGGCCGGCCACTATAATTCACCCCTCCACTTT; cdr3_aa: CASSLAGHYNSPLHF
j_call: TRBJ2-5; d_call: TRBD2; v_call: TRBV28; clone_size: once; cdr3_nt: TGTGCCAGCAGTTTGGGAGGGAAAGAGACCCAGTACTTC; cdr3_aa: CASSLGGKETQYF
j_call: TRBJ2-7; d_call: TRBD2; v_call: TRBV15; clone_size: -; cdr3_nt: TGTGCCACCAGCCGGGGCGGTGCGGGAGAATACGAGCAGTACTTC; cdr3_aa: CATSRGGAGEYEQYF
j_call: TRBJ1-2; d_call: -; v_call: TRBV5-5; clone_size: medium-sized; cdr3_nt: TGTGCCAGCAGCTTGCGGTTGGGGGGAGCTAACTATGGCTACACCTTC; cdr3_aa: CASSLRLGGANYGYTF
j_call: TRBJ2-7; d_call: -; v_call: TRBV5-4; clone_size: -; cdr3_nt: TGTGCCAGCAGCTTTGGTGGGGCTGAGCAGTACTTC; cdr3_aa: CASSFGGAEQYF
j_call: TRBJ2-3; d_call: -; v_call: TRBV9; clone_size: -; cdr3_nt: TGTGCCTGCAGCGTAATGGACCGACACACAGATACGCAGTATTTT; cdr3_aa: CACSVMDRHTDTQYF
j_call: TRBJ2-7; d_call: -; v_call: TRBV7-9; clone_size: -; cdr3_nt: TGTGCCAGCAGCCACCCGGGGCACGAGCAGTACTTC; cdr3_aa: CASSHPGHEQYF
j_call: TRBJ2-3; d_call: -; v_call: TRBV6-4; clone_size: once; cdr3_nt: TGTGCCAGCAGTACCCATGCGACGGGGTCCGGGGGCCCAGATACGCAGTATTTT; cdr3_aa: CASSTHATGSGGPDTQYF
j_call: TRBJ2-7; d_call: -; v_call: TRBV5-1; clone_size: -; cdr3_nt: TGCGCCAGCAGCTTGGGCAGGCTCTCCTACGAGCAGTACTTC; cdr3_aa: CASSLGRLSYEQYF
j_call: TRBJ2-1; d_call: -; v_call: TRBV11-2; clone_size: -; cdr3_nt: TGTGCCAGCAGCTTAGAAAGGGTAGCCGACAATGAGCAGTTCTTC; cdr3_aa: CASSLERVADNEQFF
j_call: TRBJ1-1; d_call: -; v_call: TRBV6-1; clone_size: -; cdr3_nt: TGTGCCAGCTGGTACAGCATGAACACTGAAGCTTTCTTT; cdr3_aa: CASWYSMNTEAFF
j_call: TRBJ1-3; d_call: TRBD1; v_call: TRBV5-1; clone_size: -; cdr3_nt: TGCGCCAGCAGCTTGCCCACCGGGACAGGGGACAACACCATATATTTT; cdr3_aa: CASSLPTGTGDNTIYF
j_call: TRBJ1-2; d_call: -; v_call: TRBV6-4; clone_size: -; cdr3_nt: TGTGCCAGCAGTGTCCTCCAGGGATCTGGCTACACCTTC; cdr3_aa: CASSVLQGSGYTF
j_call: TRBJ2-1; d_call: -; v_call: TRBV11-3; clone_size: -; cdr3_nt: TGTGCCAGCAGCTTAGGCACTAGCAAATACAATGAGCAGTTCTTC; cdr3_aa: CASSLGTSKYNEQFF
j_call: TRBJ2-7; d_call: -; v_call: TRBV30; clone_size: -; cdr3_nt: TGTGCCTGGATTTCAACCTACGAGCAGTACTTC; cdr3_aa: CAWISTYEQYF
j_call: TRBJ1-1; d_call: TRBD1; v_call: TRBV29-1; clone_size: -; cdr3_nt: TGCAGCGTTTACCCTCGACAGGGGGCGCACACTGAAGCTTTCTTT; cdr3_aa: CSVYPRQGAHTEAFF
j_call: TRBJ2-3; d_call: TRBD2; v_call: TRBV7-2; clone_size: -; cdr3_nt: TGTGCCAGCAGCTTAGCTAGCGGGAGGGCCACAGATACGCAGTATTTT; cdr3_aa: CASSLASGRATDTQYF
j_call: TRBJ2-7; d_call: -; v_call: TRBV6-1; clone_size: -; cdr3_nt: TGTGCCAGCAGTGAGACAGTAAGAGGGGTCTACGAGCAGTACTTC; cdr3_aa: CASSETVRGVYEQYF
j_call: TRBJ2-2; d_call: -; v_call: TRBV5-1; clone_size: -; cdr3_nt: TGCGCCAGCAGCTTGGAGGGTTACCAACCCGGGGAGCTGTTTTTT; cdr3_aa: CASSLEGYQPGELFF
j_call: TRBJ2-5; d_call: TRBD2; v_call: TRBV18; clone_size: -; cdr3_nt: TGTGCCAGCTCACCAACTGGGGGGGAGCAAGAGACCCAGTACTTC; cdr3_aa: CASSPTGGEQETQYF
j_call: TRBJ2-2; d_call: TRBD2; v_call: TRBV9; clone_size: -; cdr3_nt: TGTGCCAGCAGCGGGGGTCCCGGGACTAGCGGGAGGGCCGGGGAGCTGTTTTTT; cdr3_aa: CASSGGPGTSGRAGELFF
j_call: TRBJ2-5; d_call: -; v_call: TRBV28; clone_size: few; cdr3_nt: TGTGCCAGCAAAGTGGACCACGGGGTAGGAGAGACCCAGTACTTC; cdr3_aa: CASKVDHGVGETQYF
j_call: TRBJ2-3; d_call: -; v_call: TRBV2; clone_size: -; cdr3_nt: TGTGCCAGCAGTTATGAGGGCCCCCCGGGGGATACGCAGTATTTT; cdr3_aa: CASSYEGPPGDTQYF
j_call: TRBJ1-2; d_call: TRBD1; v_call: TRBV19; clone_size: -; cdr3_nt: TGTGCCAGTACCGGGACAGCCCTGGGCTATGGCTACACCTTC; cdr3_aa: CASTGTALGYGYTF
j_call: TRBJ1-5; d_call: -; v_call: TRBV5-1; clone_size: once; cdr3_nt: TGCGCCAGCAGCTTTTTTGGTAGGTTGGGGTCAAGTACGCAGCCCCAGCATTTT; cdr3_aa: CASSFFGRLGSSTQPQHF
j_call: TRBJ2-2; d_call: -; v_call: TRBV11-1; clone_size: -; cdr3_nt: TGTGCCAGCAGCTTCAGGCGAACGGGGACGGGCGGGGAGCTGTTTTTT; cdr3_aa: CASSFRRTGTGGELFF
j_call: TRBJ1-1; d_call: TRBD1; v_call: TRBV7-9; clone_size: -; cdr3_nt: TGTGCCAGCAGCAGAGACAGGGCGAGCACTGAAGCTTTCTTT; cdr3_aa: CASSRDRASTEAFF
j_call: TRBJ1-5; d_call: -; v_call: TRBV4-1; clone_size: -; cdr3_nt: TGCGCCAGCGGCTACGGGGGCAGGGGCAATCAGCCCCAGCATTTT; cdr3_aa: CASGYGGRGNQPQHF
j_call: TRBJ1-1; d_call: -; v_call: TRBV29-1; clone_size: -; cdr3_nt: TGCAGCGTTGGGAAGGAGCTGAACACTGAGGCTTTCTTT; cdr3_aa: CSVGKELNTEAFF
j_call: TRBJ2-5; d_call: -; v_call: TRBV9; clone_size: -; cdr3_nt: TGTGCCAGCAACCGAGAGGGGGAGACCCAGTACTTC; cdr3_aa: CASNREGETQYF
j_call: TRBJ2-1; d_call: -; v_call: TRBV20-1; clone_size: -; cdr3_nt: TGCAGTGCTAGATACAATGAGCAGTTCTTC; cdr3_aa: CSARYNEQFF
j_call: TRBJ2-1; d_call: -; v_call: TRBV30; clone_size: medium-sized; cdr3_nt: TGTGCCTGGAGTGACACGAGCCCTGAGCAGTTCTTC; cdr3_aa: CAWSDTSPEQFF
j_call: TRBJ2-1; d_call: TRBD2; v_call: TRBV20-1; clone_size: -; cdr3_nt: TGCAGTGTCATGACTAGCGGTGAGCAGTTCTTC; cdr3_aa: CSVMTSGEQFF
j_call: TRBJ1-3; d_call: -; v_call: TRBV14; clone_size: -; cdr3_nt: TGTGCCAGCAGCCAAGCAGGGGACGCAACGAGGAACACCATATATTTT; cdr3_aa: CASSQAGDATRNTIYF
j_call: TRBJ1-5; d_call: TRBD1; v_call: TRBV5-4; clone_size: few; cdr3_nt: TGTGCCAGCAGCCTGGACAGGGGCAGCAATCAGCCCCAGCATTTT; cdr3_aa: CASSLDRGSNQPQHF
j_call: TRBJ2-1; d_call: TRBD2; v_call: TRBV2; clone_size: -; cdr3_nt: TGTGCCAGCAGTGAAGAACCAGCGGGAGTGGCTAATGAGCAGTTCTTC; cdr3_aa: CASSEEPAGVANEQFF
j_call: TRBJ1-5; d_call: -; v_call: TRBV6-7; clone_size: few; cdr3_nt: TGTGCCAGCAGTTACCCTCCGGACTTTTATAGCAATCAGCCCCAGCATTTT; cdr3_aa: CASSYPPDFYSNQPQHF
j_call: TRBJ1-2; d_call: -; v_call: TRBV5-4; clone_size: -; cdr3_nt: TGTGCCAGCAGCTTGGCATCCGTTAGTAGCTATGGCTACACCTTC; cdr3_aa: CASSLASVSSYGYTF
j_call: TRBJ1-2; d_call: -; v_call: TRBV7-2; clone_size: few; cdr3_nt: TGTGCCAGCAGCCCGGACAGTCTTTATGGCTACACCTTC; cdr3_aa: CASSPDSLYGYTF
j_call: TRBJ1-2; d_call: -; v_call: TRBV30; clone_size: few; cdr3_nt: TGTGCCTGGAGGATAACAGGGAGAGCTAACTATGGCTACACCTTC; cdr3_aa: CAWRITGRANYGYTF
j_call: TRBJ2-3; d_call: -; v_call: TRBV4-2; clone_size: few; cdr3_nt: TGTGCCAGCAGCCAACTGGACGGTACTCATACGCAGTATTTT; cdr3_aa: CASSQLDGTHTQYF
j_call: TRBJ2-7; d_call: -; v_call: TRBV4-2; clone_size: few; cdr3_nt: TGTGCCAGCAGCCAAGAAGCCCAAGGCGGAGAGCAGTACTTC; cdr3_aa: CASSQEAQGGEQYF
j_call: TRBJ2-3; d_call: TRBD2; v_call: TRBV5-1; clone_size: -; cdr3_nt: TGCGCCAGCAGCTTGGTCCTAGCGGGAGGAAGCACAGATACGCAGTATTTT; cdr3_aa: CASSLVLAGGSTDTQYF
j_call: TRBJ2-3; d_call: -; v_call: TRBV19; clone_size: -; cdr3_nt: TGTGCCAGTAGTTATTGGACTGGCTACACAGATACGCAGTATTTT; cdr3_aa: CASSYWTGYTDTQYF
j_call: TRBJ2-2; d_call: -; v_call: TRBV18; clone_size: -; cdr3_nt: TGTGCCAGCTCACCAAGGAGTTCGGACACCGGGGAGCTGTTTTTT; cdr3_aa: CASSPRSSDTGELFF
j_call: TRBJ1-1; d_call: -; v_call: TRBV27; clone_size: once; cdr3_nt: TGTGCCAGCAGTTCCAAGCGGACGGGAGCGCACACTGAAGCTTTCTTT; cdr3_aa: CASSSKRTGAHTEAFF
j_call: TRBJ2-4; d_call: -; v_call: TRBV11-2; clone_size: -; cdr3_nt: TGTGCCAGCAGCTTAGATCTTCCCCCCAGACTAAACATTCAGTACTTC; cdr3_aa: CASSLDLPPRLNIQYF
j_call: TRBJ2-6; d_call: -; v_call: TRBV6-6; clone_size: once; cdr3_nt: TGTGCCAGCAGTTACAGCTCTGGGGCCAACGTCCTGACTTTC; cdr3_aa: CASSYSSGANVLTF
j_call: TRBJ2-5; d_call: -; v_call: TRBV9; clone_size: once; cdr3_nt: TGTGCCAGCAGCCTCTCCACGGCCGGGGAGACCCAGTACTTC; cdr3_aa: CASSLSTAGETQYF
j_call: TRBJ2-7; d_call: -; v_call: TRBV11-2; clone_size: -; cdr3_nt: TGTGCCAGCAGCTTCGTCTTTTACGAGCAGTACTTC; cdr3_aa: CASSFVFYEQYF
j_call: TRBJ2-7; d_call: -; v_call: TRBV6-5; clone_size: -; cdr3_nt: TGTGCCAGCAGTTACCGGCGCGAGCAGTACTTC; cdr3_aa: CASSYRREQYF
j_call: TRBJ2-7; d_call: TRBD1; v_call: TRBV18; clone_size: -; cdr3_nt: TGTGCCAGCTCATGGGACAGCCTCGACGAGCAGTACTTC; cdr3_aa: CASSWDSLDEQYF
j_call: TRBJ2-7; d_call: TRBD1; v_call: TRBV19; clone_size: -; cdr3_nt: TGTGCCAGTAAGCCGGGACAGGGGATTTTCTACGAGCAGTACTTC; cdr3_aa: CASKPGQGIFYEQYF
j_call: TRBJ1-2; d_call: -; v_call: TRBV2; clone_size: -; cdr3_nt: TGTGCCACGTCCCGGGCCCTGGGTGGCTACACCTTC; cdr3_aa: CATSRALGGYTF
j_call: TRBJ2-1; d_call: -; v_call: TRBV7-9; clone_size: -; cdr3_nt: TGTGCCAGCAGCTTTGGGTTGCGCTCCAATGAGCAGTTCTTC; cdr3_aa: CASSFGLRSNEQFF